The entry that follows covers one T cell receptor (beta chain) sequence. This entry comes from a study of blood T cell repertoires in COVID-19. Study details: Acute and convalescent COVID-19 samples came from the United States, Italy and Spain. T cells, B-cell-depleted T cells, or PBMCs supplied cDNA or gDNA.

Per the authors' pipeline: Researchers report that nucleated cell counts were estimated from reference gene primer amplification. Clones were sequenced by immunoSEQ multiplex PCR, and TCRdb holds only the in-frame ones, with some missing. The D gene and trimming were derived from the DNA, and the V and J assignments and clone size from that table. The sample has 200,000 to 300,000 clones; more than 80% are singletons. The sample comprised peripheral blood. The TCR originated in a woman aged 35 to 49 with acute or convalescent COVID-19.

CDR3 coding DNA: TGTGCCAGCAGCCGTAGCGGGGGGGTTTTAGGGTACAATGAGCAGTTCTTC. It yields the protein CASSRSGGVLGYNEQFF. The chain combines TRBV3-1 (or the pseudogene TRBV3-2) with TRBJ2-1; TRBD2 aligns across 11 bases. This CDR3 comprises 17 residues. Germline loops: CDR1 LGHDT, CDR2 YNNKEL (reference sequence). J lost 4 bases, V lost 4 bases, and 9 bases had no gene match.